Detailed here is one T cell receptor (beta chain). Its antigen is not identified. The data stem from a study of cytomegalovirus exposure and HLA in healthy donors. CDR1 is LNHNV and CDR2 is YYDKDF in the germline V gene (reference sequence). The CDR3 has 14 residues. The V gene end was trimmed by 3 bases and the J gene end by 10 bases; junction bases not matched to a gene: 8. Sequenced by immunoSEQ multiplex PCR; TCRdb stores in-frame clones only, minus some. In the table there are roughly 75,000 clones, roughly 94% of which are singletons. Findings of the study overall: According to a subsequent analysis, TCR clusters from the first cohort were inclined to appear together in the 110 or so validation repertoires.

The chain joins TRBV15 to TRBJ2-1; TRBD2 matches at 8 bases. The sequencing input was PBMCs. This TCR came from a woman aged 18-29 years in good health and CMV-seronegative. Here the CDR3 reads CATSRERESDEQFF. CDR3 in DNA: TGTGCCACCAGCAGGGAGCGGGAGTCGGACGAGCAGTTCTTC. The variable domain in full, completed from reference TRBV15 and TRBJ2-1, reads DAMVIQNPRYQVTQFGKPVTLSCSQTLNHNVMYWYQQKSSQAPKLLFHYYDKDFNNEADTPDNFQSRRPNTSFCFLDIRSPGLGDTAMYLCATSRERESDEQFFGPGTRLTVL.